Listed below are T cell receptor beta chains from one sample, sequenced in a study of T-cell reconstitution after alpha-beta-depleted transplantation in children. MiXCR was run by TCRdb on the PCR reads, yielding one entry per CDR3 protein. The data show about 290,000 distinct CDR3 sequences, with 10% seen just once and roughly 7.1% held by the top ten. Sequencing was performed on PBMCs, taken before TCRalphabeta/CD19-depleted stem cell transplant. The source is a boy in the first two years of life with acute myeloid leukemia, due to receive a stem cell transplant. The CDR3 runs from the conserved cysteine through the conserved F or W. The D gene is left open where the match is weak. Some rows have no size entry. The others give once, few or many, or a class for an expanded clone.

clone size: many
V gene: TRBV25-1
D gene: -
J gene: TRBJ1-5
CDR3 DNA: TGTGCCAGCAGTGTGGGTAATCAGCCCCAGCATTTT
CDR3 protein: CASSVGNQPQHF

clone size: -
V gene: TRBV6-1
D gene: -
J gene: TRBJ2-3
CDR3 DNA: TGTGCCAGCTCTACGCCAAGTTCCCCGTTTACGCAGTATTTT
CDR3 protein: CASSTPSSPFTQYF

clone size: many
V gene: TRBV7-9
D gene: -
J gene: TRBJ1-1
CDR3 DNA: TGTGCCAGCAGCTCTGTACAGGGTGAAGCTTTCTTT
CDR3 protein: CASSSVQGEAFF

clone size: few
V gene: TRBV28
D gene: TRBD2
J gene: TRBJ2-3
CDR3 DNA: TGTGCCAGCAGTCTAGCGGGGGCCCCGACGGCAGATACGCAGTATTTT
CDR3 protein: CASSLAGAPTADTQYF

clone size: many
V gene: TRBV12-3/TRBV12-4
D gene: TRBD1
J gene: TRBJ2-3
CDR3 DNA: TGTGCCAGCAGTCCCCGACAGGGAACCACAGATACGCAGTATTTT
CDR3 protein: CASSPRQGTTDTQYF

clone size: many
V gene: TRBV5-1
D gene: TRBD1
J gene: TRBJ2-7
CDR3 DNA: TGCGCCAGCAGCCCATGGGACAGAAGGTCCCCCTACGAGCAGTACTTC
CDR3 protein: CASSPWDRRSPYEQYF

clone size: many
V gene: TRBV9
D gene: -
J gene: TRBJ2-3
CDR3 DNA: TGTGCCAGCAGCGTAGCGGGGTCAGATACGCAGTATTTT
CDR3 protein: CASSVAGSDTQYF

clone size: many
V gene: TRBV18
D gene: TRBD2
J gene: TRBJ2-7
CDR3 DNA: TGTGCCAGCGCGACTAGCGGGAGATCCTACGAGCAGTACTTC
CDR3 protein: CASATSGRSYEQYF

clone size: many
V gene: TRBV10-3
D gene: -
J gene: TRBJ1-6
CDR3 DNA: TGTGCCATCAGCTATTCGGGAGAAAGGTCACCCCTCCACTTT
CDR3 protein: CAISYSGERSPLHF

clone size: many
V gene: TRBV29-1
D gene: -
J gene: TRBJ1-1
CDR3 DNA: TGCAGCGTTCAAGCACAGAGAGAGGACACTGAAGCTTTCTTT
CDR3 protein: CSVQAQREDTEAFF

clone size: many
V gene: TRBV12-3/TRBV12-4
D gene: -
J gene: TRBJ1-5
CDR3 DNA: TGTGCCAGCAGTTCAGGCAGGGCATTGCAGCCCCAGCATTTT
CDR3 protein: CASSSGRALQPQHF

clone size: few
V gene: TRBV9
D gene: TRBD1
J gene: TRBJ1-1
CDR3 DNA: TGTGCCAGCAGCGTGATGACAGGGGGCCTCACTGAAGCTTTCTTT
CDR3 protein: CASSVMTGGLTEAFF

clone size: many
V gene: TRBV20-1
D gene: TRBD2
J gene: TRBJ2-7
CDR3 DNA: TGCAGTGCTAGTCCACGAGCGGGAGAATGGTACGAGCAGTACTTC
CDR3 protein: CSASPRAGEWYEQYF

clone size: many
V gene: TRBV7-2
D gene: TRBD1
J gene: TRBJ2-5
CDR3 DNA: TGTGCCAGCAGCTCGAACAGGGGGCAGGAGACCCAGTACTTC
CDR3 protein: CASSSNRGQETQYF

clone size: few
V gene: TRBV4-1
D gene: -
J gene: TRBJ2-3
CDR3 DNA: TGCGCCAGCAGCCAAGTCGGGGTGCGGGATACGCAGTATTTT
CDR3 protein: CASSQVGVRDTQYF